One T cell receptor beta chain is described in this entry. Its antigen is not identified. The CDR3 totals 12 residues. The germline gives CDR1 SQVTM, CDR2 ANQGSEA. TCRdb reprocessed the 5' RACE reads; each CDR3 protein has one entry and no DNA is given. This table holds 250,000 to 300,000 distinct CDR3 sequences. This sample is part of a study of T cells expressing NK-cell markers. The overall study: The authors derived TCR beta repertoires from sorted CD3+CD56+NKG2C+, CD3+CD56+NKG2C- and CD3+CD56-NKG2C+ T cells. The sequencing cohort of eight donors included seven HCMV-seropositive individuals and one seronegative individual. Notes on the study in general: Dominance of the CD3+CD56-NKG2C+ fraction by these clonotypes also held in several donors.

This receptor was obtained from a man younger than 30 in good health. Material for sequencing was blood T cells: a sorted CD56 or NKG2C T cell subset, CD4+ or CD8+ T cells, or bulk PBMC T cells (not recorded which). The V call is TRBV29-1, the J call TRBJ1-1; TCRdb indicates TRBD1, and absent DNA this call remains unverified. CDR3 region: CSVDGQGELAFF.